This T cell receptor (beta chain) is from a study of Graves' ophthalmopathy and Graves' hyperthyroidism (dated by TCRdb to between 2017 and 2018). Study-wide context: Stable hyperthyroidism was defined as no progression to ophthalmopathy within 18 months of follow-up. To tell Graves' ophthalmopathy apart from Graves' hyperthyroidism, and to predict which patients would progress to ophthalmopathy, the study relied on TCR beta repertoire signatures. In total, 135 blood samples were TCR-sequenced: roughly 45 ophthalmopathy, roughly 80 hyperthyroidism and approximately 17 hyperthyroidism-to-ophthalmopathy patients. To explore V-J signatures that distinguish ophthalmopathy from hyperthyroidism, a discovery set of 100 patients was enrolled, made up of 43 with ophthalmopathy and around 57 with stable hyperthyroidism. An independent validation cohort comprised 18 hyperthyroidism patients and some 16 patients who later progressed from hyperthyroidism to ophthalmopathy. In five or six hyperthyroidism patients, T-cell repertoires of thyroid tissue and blood were compared. After sampling, hyperthyroidism patients received methimazole starting at 30 mg daily, and ophthalmopathy patients received high-dose intravenous methylprednisolone.

Hyperthyroidism patients were newly diagnosed, with disease duration under 2 months, and aged 18 to 65 years. Anyone with other autoimmune diseases, uncontrolled infections, pregnancy or lactation was excluded from the study. Diagnosis relied on clinical symptoms, serum thyroxine, TRAb, thyroid ultrasound and orbital computed tomography. Trizol reagent was used to extract the total RNA, and its quality was then checked on an Agilent 2100 Bioanalyzer. Sequences MNHNS (CDR1) and SASEGT (CDR2) are obtained from the germline V gene. V is shortened by 11 bases, J by 5 bases, and the region joining them spans 18 bases. The CDR3 sequence holds 13 residues, the cysteine and phenylalanine included. Only the CDR3 DNA stays, 39 bases, in frame from base 1. For repertoire sequencing, the TCR beta CDR3 regions were amplified from RNA transcripts. The first round of RT-PCR was done with HTBI primers and the Qiagen OneStep RT-PCR kit, and was followed by a second round of multiplex PCR, then size selection and purification. The libraries underwent paired-end sequencing with 100 bp reads on an Illumina HiSeq2000. In the original analysis: SOAPnuke was used to process the reads, removing any read that contained adapters or uncalled bases, had a mean Phred below 15, or lacked an exact match to the constant primer or identifier. High-quality paired reads were merged with COPE v1.2.5. Each unique nucleotide sequence was defined as a clonotype, and clonotypes were aligned to IMGT TRB V, D and J references with MiTCR v1.1. Analysis was restricted to V-J combinations with a frequency above 0.0001, which covered roughly 99% of repertoires. For each V-J combination, a TCR clonal expansion and chaos score was defined as F50 clonal expansion divided by the chaos observed in the TCRdist matrix. Welch's t-statistics and random forest were used to reduce the features to 10 to 15 V-J combinations, which were then used as input to a naive Bayes classifier. The Morisita-Horn index was used to measure how similar the thyroid and blood repertoires were. TCRdb redid the processing of the public reads, applying fastp at Q25 and MiXCR, and retained in-frame beta chains. For every CDR3 protein sequence, its rows merge into one entry that carries the most common genes and DNA. These V and J calls are TCRdb output, not the study's own analysis. The sample has around 1,200,000 distinct CDR3 sequences on record, approximately 35% of them singletons. Around 10% of the sample is held by the ten biggest clonotypes.

This clonotype came up many times. The specificity of this receptor is unknown. No much larger clone exists at a distance of one base, and base qualities are not known. Points the paper makes about the study in general: Ophthalmopathy was separated from stable hyperthyroidism by the 13-signature model with about 88% sensitivity and about 81% specificity in cross-validation and with 80%/75% in the test set. Sample size was not statistically predetermined, and group allocation was not concealed from the investigators. Most expanded thyroid clonotypes with frequency above 0.001 were also detected in blood, suggesting blood repertoires may reflect the thyroid immune response. In validation, the model predicted ophthalmopathy progression with about 70% sensitivity and 72% to 80% specificity; 12 predicted patients were CT-confirmed with GO in a median of about 7.1 months.

The source of this sequence is an adult man with Graves' hyperthyroidism. The chain links TRBV6-1 with TRBJ1-1, with no D gene named confidently. The sequenced sample consisted of peripheral blood or thyroid tissue (not recorded which). The DNA is TGTGCCGGCGACCGGAAGGGAGGTACTGAAGCTTTCTTT. Its product reads: CAGDRKGGTEAFF.